These 16 T cell receptor beta chains were sequenced from one sample in a study of control samples from healthy donors and cancer patients. Assay used: immunoSEQ multiplex PCR; TCRdb lists only in-frame clones, some missing. The table shows 100,000 to 150,000 clones, with about 89% occurring only once. The sequenced sample was blood. The receptors were gathered from a man aged 55 to 70 in good health.

The chain uses TRBV28 and TRBJ2-1; a possible D gene is TRBD2 (5 bases). CDR1 and CDR2 (germline): MDHEN, SYDVKM. The germline V and J ends were trimmed by 3 bases and 8 bases, with 23 bases remaining between them. This CDR3 comprises 17 residues. CDR3 in DNA: TGTGCCAGCAGTTTTCGGGGATCGTGGCAGACTGTCTATGAGCAGTTCTTC. It specifies CASSFRGSWQTVYEQFF.

In nucleotides, the CDR3 is TGTGCCAGCAGTTACTCGATGGGACAAGGCTACACCTTC. Protein: CASSYSMGQGYTF. The chain carries TRBV6-5 and TRBJ1-2; possibly TRBD1 for D (6 bases). This CDR3 contains 13 residues. Trimming removed 0 bases from V and 8 bases from J, with 10 bases in between. The germline CDR1 and CDR2 sequences are MNHEY and SVGAGI.

The chain uses TRBV7-2 and TRBJ1-1; maybe TRBD1 (5 bases). From germline, CDR1 is SGHTA and CDR2 FQGNSA. V lost 6 bases and J 0 bases, leaving 17 bases between the germline ends. This CDR3 is 16 amino acids long. As DNA, the CDR3 is TGTGCCAGCAGAATATCAGGGAATGAGTTGAACACTGAAGCTTTCTTT. Its protein product is CASRISGNELNTEAFF.

The chain carries TRBV7-9 and TRBJ1-5, with 9 bases matching TRBD1. V shed 1 base, J shed 5 bases, and the junction held 3 bases outside the gene matches. The CDR3 totals 15 residues. Germline CDR1 and CDR2: SEHNR and FQNEAQ (reference sequence). Here the CDR3 DNA reads TGTGCCAGCAGCTTAGATGGGACAGGGTATCAGCCCCAGCATTTT. This translates into CASSLDGTGYQPQHF. The whole variable domain, remainder taken from reference TRBV7-9 and TRBJ1-5, is DTGVSQNPRHKITKRGQNVTFRCDPISEHNRLYWYRQTLGQGPEFLTYFQNEAQLEKSRLLSDRFSAERPKGSFSTLEIQRTEQGDSAMYLCASSLDGTGYQPQHFGDGTRLSIL.

The chain has TRBV18 and TRBJ2-7; tentatively, D is TRBD2 (5 bases). The ends were cut back, 4 bases at V and 0 bases at J, with 10 bases in the middle. The CDR3 is 14 residues long. The germline V gene has CDR1 KGHSH and CDR2 LQKENI. The CDR3 sequence: CASSRTGSSYEQYF. CDR3 nucleotide sequence: TGTGCCAGCTCACGGACGGGGAGCTCCTACGAGCAGTACTTC.

This clone was seen more than once but under ten times. The chain carries TRBV19 and TRBJ2-5; possibly TRBD2 for D (6 bases). Germline lookup yields CDR1 LNHDA and CDR2 SQIVND (reference sequence). Trimming shortened V by 7 bases and J by 1 base, and 13 bases separated the two germline ends. This CDR3 comprises 14 residues. In DNA form, the CDR3 reads TGTGCCAGTAATTTAGGAGGGGTCCAAGAGACCCAGTACTTC. It yields the protein CASNLGGVQETQYF.

The chain links TRBV7-9 to TRBJ2-2; D is unclear. This CDR3 spans 16 amino acids. Between the trimmed V and J ends, which lost 3 bases and 5 bases, there was a span of 16 bases. CDR1 SEHNR and CDR2 FQNEAQ come from the germline V gene (reference sequence). The CDR3 sequence is CASSLGSLIETGELFF. CDR3 in DNA: TGTGCCAGCAGCTTGGGCAGTCTTATTGAGACCGGGGAGCTGTTTTTT.

This chain uses TRBV5-1 with TRBJ2-2, with unresolved D. From germline, CDR1 is SGHRS and CDR2 YFSETQ. The CDR3 runs 14 residues. V shed 3 bases and J shed 6 bases, with 12 bases lying between them. Written as DNA, the CDR3 is TGCGCCAGCAGCTCCCTAGAAGGGTCCGGGGAGCTGTTTTTT. Its translation: CASSSLEGSGELFF. The whole variable domain, remainder taken from reference TRBV5-1 and TRBJ2-2, is KAGVTQTPRYLIKTRGQQVTLSCSPISGHRSVSWYQQTPGQGLQFLFEYFSETQRNKGNFPGRFSGRQFSNSRSEMNVSTLELGDSALYLCASSSLEGSGELFFGEGSRLTVL.

The chain uses TRBV6-5 and TRBJ2-1, with 10 bases fitting TRBD1. Germline loops: CDR1 MNHEY, CDR2 SVGAGI. This CDR3 is 15 amino acids long. After removal of 1 base from V and 10 bases from J, the junction contained 7 bases not matched to a gene. The chain's CDR3 is CASSYLRQGAGEQFF. The CDR3 DNA sequence: TGTGCCAGCAGTTACTTAAGACAGGGGGCTGGGGAGCAGTTCTTC.

The chain couples TRBV4-3 to TRBJ1-2, with no clear D. Germline CDR1 and CDR2: LGHNA and YSLEER. The CDR3 is made up of 15 amino acids. V lost 1 base and J lost 0, with 9 bases in between. CDR3 nucleotide sequence: TGCGCCAGCAGCCAAGGACGAAGTTCTAACTATGGCTACACCTTC. Translation gives CASSQGRSSNYGYTF.

The rearrangement uses TRBV28 and TRBJ1-5, with TRBD1 as a possible D gene (5 bases). V was clipped by 3 bases and J by 5 bases, with 11 bases between them. The CDR3 totals 14 residues. Looked up from germline, CDR1 is MDHEN and CDR2 is SYDVKM. CDR3 DNA sequence: TGTGCCAGCAGTTTGTGGAGGGGTGATCAGCCCCAGCATTTT. Protein sequence: CASSLWRGDQPQHF.

CDR3 region: CASSLHYQATYEQYF. The CDR3, as DNA: TGTGCCAGCAGCTTACATTATCAGGCAACGTACGAGCAGTACTTC. This chain connects TRBV7-2 to TRBJ2-7; D gene uncertain. The CDR3 is 15 residues long. The V end was cut by 2 bases, the J end by 4 bases, with 15 bases between. CDR1 and CDR2 (germline): SGHTA, FQGNSA.

The chain employs TRBV18 and TRBJ1-3; D gene ambiguous. This CDR3 spans 14 amino acids. V was clipped by 2 bases and J by 2 bases, with 7 bases between them. CDR1 KGHSH and CDR2 LQKENI come from the germline V gene. The chain's CDR3 is CASSPGDPGNTIYF. The CDR3 bases are TGTGCCAGCTCACCAGGAGATCCTGGAAACACCATATATTTT. Full variable domain (rest looked up from reference TRBV18 and TRBJ1-3): NAGVMQNPRHLVRRRGQEARLRCSPMKGHSHVYWYRQLPEEGLKFMVYLQKENIIDESGMPKERFSAEFPKEGPSILRIQQVVRGDSAAYFCASSPGDPGNTIYFGEGSWLTVV.

This clone was detected only once. This rearrangement joins TRBV19 to TRBJ1-5; tentative D call: TRBD1 (6 bases). The CDR3 is 17 amino acids. With 1 base removed from V and 0 bases from J, the gap between germline ends came to 13 bases. Germline assignment: CDR1 LNHDA and CDR2 SQIVND (reference sequence). The CDR3 DNA follows: TGTGCCAGTAGTATAGGACAGGCAAGGTATAGCAATCAGCCCCAGCATTTT. This codes for CASSIGQARYSNQPQHF.

The chain has TRBV5-1 and TRBJ1-2, with 8 bases aligning to TRBD1. The CDR3 contains 16 residues. Trimming at V came to 1 base and at J to 3 bases, leaving 8 bases not matched to a gene. Per the germline V gene, CDR1 is SGHRS and CDR2 is YFSETQ. DNA for the CDR3: TGCGCCAGCAGCTTGAGTTTTGACAGGGGAGACTATGGCTACACCTTC. It specifies CASSLSFDRGDYGYTF.

The chain uses TRBV19 and TRBJ1-6, with D unclear. Trimming pared 4 bases from V and 0 bases from J, leaving 7 bases between. CDR1 is LNHDA and CDR2 is SQIVND in the germline V gene (reference sequence). CDR3 length: 15 amino acids. Here the CDR3 DNA reads TGTGCCAGTAGTAGTAGGAACTCCTATAATTCACCCCTCCACTTT. Translated: CASSSRNSYNSPLHF. Full variable domain (rest looked up from reference TRBV19 and TRBJ1-6): DGGITQSPKYLFRKEGQNVTLSCEQNLNHDAMYWYRQDPGQGLRLIYYSQIVNDFQKGDIAEGYSVSREKKESFPLTVTSAQKNPTAFYLCASSSRNSYNSPLHFGNGTRLTVT.